These 10 T cell receptor beta chains were all obtained from the same sample, sequenced in a study of shared T cell receptors in the human thymus. Generated by immunoSEQ multiplex PCR, the TCRdb table keeps only in-frame clones and is missing some. The data contain about 660,000 clones, approximately 88% of them singletons. These sequences were also reported in another study, on human thymus T cells.

The specimen sequenced was thymocytes. Source of these receptors: a boy younger than two with a congenital heart defect.

The genes are TRBV7-6 and TRBJ2-1; TRBD2 matches at 11 bases. The V gene end was trimmed by 5 bases and the J gene end by 5 bases; junction bases not matched to a gene: 5. This CDR3 is 15 amino acids long. Germline V gene sequence: CDR1 SGHVS, CDR2 FNYEAQ. CDR3 region: CASSPPGLADNEQFF. CDR3 in DNA: TGTGCCAGCAGCCCACCGGGACTAGCGGACAATGAGCAGTTCTTC.

This clone turned up a few times. The genes are TRBV5-4 and TRBJ1-1; D is perhaps TRBD1 (5 bases). Germline values: CDR1 SGHNT, CDR2 YYREEE (reference sequence). The CDR3 sequence is 13 residues long. Trimming took 2 bases from V and 3 from J, leaving 8 bases between them. The CDR3, as DNA: TGTGCCAGCAGCTTATGGGGGGACACTGAAGCTTTCTTT. Protein: CASSLWGDTEAFF.

This clone was detected once. The rearrangement uses TRBV28 and TRBJ2-7, with 7 bases matching TRBD2. Trimming took 7 bases from V and 1 from J; bases not matched to a gene: 13. Germline V gene sequence: CDR1 MDHEN, CDR2 SYDVKM. The CDR3 spans 16 residues. This chain's CDR3 is CASTRWAGEGSYEQYF. In DNA form, the CDR3 reads TGTGCCAGCACCAGGTGGGCGGGAGAGGGTTCCTACGAGCAGTACTTC.

Regarding this clone: At one end the junction does not follow the germline gene, possibly because of a read error. The V gene is TRBV20-1, the J gene TRBJ2-1; D call uncertain. Germline assignment: CDR1 DFQATT and CDR2 SNEGSKA (reference sequence). This CDR3 has 9 residues. For the CDR3, the DNA is TGCAGTGCTAGAGACTCGAGTCTCTTC. This codes for CSARDSSLF.

The chain links TRBV28 to TRBJ2-7; 14 bases are shared with TRBD2. Germline V lookup: CDR1 MDHEN, CDR2 SYDVKM. This CDR3 is built from 16 residues. V gave up 7 bases and J gave up 6 bases; unmatched junction bases: 11. The CDR3 DNA sequence: TGTGCCAGCAACGACAGGGGGACTAGCGGGAGAACCGAGCAGTACTTC. Translating it yields CASNDRGTSGRTEQYF.

The CDR3: CASTNVEGYEQYF. CDR3 nucleotides: TGTGCCAGCACAAATGTTGAGGGCTACGAGCAGTACTTC. The chain carries TRBV27 and TRBJ2-7; the D gene is possibly TRBD2 (5 bases). Germline CDR1 reads MNHEY; CDR2 reads SMNVEV (reference sequence). The CDR3 runs 13 residues. Trimming took 7 bases from V and 3 from J, leaving 13 bases between them.

As DNA, the CDR3 is TGTGCCAGCAGCCAAGAACTAGCGGGGGCGGAAGAGACCCAGTACTTC. Translated: CASSQELAGAEETQYF. The rearrangement uses TRBV4-2 and TRBJ2-5, with TRBD2 matching over 11 bases. Germline V lookup: CDR1 LGHNA, CDR2 YNFKEQ. The CDR3 runs 16 residues. After removal of 0 bases from V and 3 bases from J, the junction contained 3 bases not matched to a gene.

The chain combines TRBV27 with TRBJ2-3; 8 bases are shared with TRBD1. This CDR3 is built from 16 residues. Germline lookup yields CDR1 MNHEY and CDR2 SMNVEV (reference sequence). J lost 3 bases, V lost 5 bases, and 10 bases had no gene match. CDR3 in amino acids: CASSPRTGMGTDTQYF. DNA of the CDR3: TGTGCCAGCAGTCCCCGGACAGGGATGGGAACAGATACGCAGTATTTT.

This sequence joins TRBV25-1 and TRBJ2-2; 9 nucleotides line up with TRBD2. The CDR3 has 17 residues. Germline V gene sequence: CDR1 MGHDK, CDR2 SYGVNS. After removal of 6 bases from V and 2 bases from J, the junction contained 10 bases not matched to a gene. CDR3 sequence (DNA): TGTGCCAGCAGCCCCCGAGGACTAGCGACTAACACCGGGGAGCTGTTTTTT. Amino acid sequence: CASSPRGLATNTGELFF.

The rearrangement uses TRBV4-1 and TRBJ2-2; 7 bases match TRBD2. Trimming cost V 0 bases and J 6 bases; bases outside gene matches: 4. The CDR3 is 15 amino acids. CDR1 MGHRA and CDR2 YSYEKL come from the germline V gene. This CDR3 reads CASSQDRGSAGELFF. The CDR3 region has the DNA TGCGCCAGCAGCCAAGATCGCGGGAGCGCCGGGGAGCTGTTTTTT.